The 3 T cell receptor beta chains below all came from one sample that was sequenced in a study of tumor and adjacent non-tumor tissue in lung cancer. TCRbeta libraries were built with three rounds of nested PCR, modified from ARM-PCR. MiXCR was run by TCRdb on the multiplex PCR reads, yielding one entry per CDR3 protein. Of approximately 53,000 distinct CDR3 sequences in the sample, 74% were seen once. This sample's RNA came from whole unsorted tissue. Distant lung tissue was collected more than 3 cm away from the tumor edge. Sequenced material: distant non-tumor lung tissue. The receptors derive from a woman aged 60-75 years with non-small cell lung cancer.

CDR3 sequence (DNA): TGCGCCAAGAGCCAAACCCCGGGACAGGGTTCGGATACGCAGTATTTT. It yields the protein CAKSQTPGQGSDTQYF. The J gene is TRBJ2-3, the V gene TRBV4-3, with 9 bases fitting TRBD1. The CDR3 is made up of 16 amino acids. V lost 10 bases to trimming and J lost 6 bases; unmatched junction nucleotides: 17. Germline CDR1 reads LGHNA; CDR2 reads YSLEER.

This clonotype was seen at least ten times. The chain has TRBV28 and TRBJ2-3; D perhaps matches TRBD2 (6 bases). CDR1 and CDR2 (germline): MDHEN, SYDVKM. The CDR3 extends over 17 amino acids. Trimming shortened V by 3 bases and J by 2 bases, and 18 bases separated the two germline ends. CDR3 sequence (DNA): TGTGCCAGCAGTTTTGTAGCTAGGCGGGGATACACAGATACGCAGTATTTT. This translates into CASSFVARRGYTDTQYF.

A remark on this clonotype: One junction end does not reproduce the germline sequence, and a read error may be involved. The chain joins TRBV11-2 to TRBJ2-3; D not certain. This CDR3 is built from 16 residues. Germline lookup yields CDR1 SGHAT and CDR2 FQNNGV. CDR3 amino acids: CASSTALDPRTDTEYF. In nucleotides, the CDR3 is TGTGCCAGCAGCACTGCGCTAGATCCCCGCACAGATACGGAGTATTTT. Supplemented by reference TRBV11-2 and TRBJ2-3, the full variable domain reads EAGVAQSPRYKIIEKRQSVAFWCNPISGHATLYWYQQILGQGPKLLIQFQNNGVVDDSQLPKDRFSAERLKGVDSTLKIQPAKLEDSAVYLCASSTALDPRTDTEYFGPGTRLTVL.